This record covers a single T cell receptor beta chain. These data belong to a study of CD8+CD57+ T cells in acquired aplastic anemia. Genomic DNA provided the template from which TCR beta VDJ and CDR3 profiles were obtained. MiXCR, run by TCRdb on the reads, gives a single entry per CDR3 protein. The data show a few hundred thousand distinct CDR3 sequences, 45% to 65% seen once. J was trimmed by 6 bases and V by 5 bases; bases with no gene match: 8. This CDR3 spans 14 amino acids. From germline, CDR1 is ENHRY and CDR2 SYGVKD. The receptor comes from a human donor with severe aplastic anemia or a healthy control (not recorded which). The sequenced sample was sorted CD4+, CD8+, or CD8+CD57+ T cells (not recorded which) from PBMCs. This rearrangement joins TRBV10-3 to TRBJ1-2, with TRBD1 matching 8 bases. The CDR3 loop is CAISLDREEDGYTF. The CDR3 region has the DNA TGTGCCATCAGTCTGGACAGGGAGGAGGATGGCTACACCTTC.